The entry below gives a single TCR beta chain sequence along with its context. This sample is drawn from a study of blood T cell repertoires in COVID-19. Study overall: The United States, Italy and Spain were the sources of the acute and convalescent COVID-19 samples.

In the authors' workflow: Nucleated cell number was recorded as an estimate derived from reference gene primer amplification. TCRdb keeps only in-frame clones here, not all; method: immunoSEQ multiplex PCR. That table furnishes V, J and clone size, whereas the DNA furnished D and trimming. Of 95,000 to 110,000 clones detected, around 82% appear once; the ten largest clones hold about 5%. This CDR3 comprises 13 residues. V shed 1 base and J 9 bases; nucleotides not matched to a gene: 3. The germline V gene has CDR1 LNHDA and CDR2 SQIVND (reference sequence). This chain connects TRBV19 to TRBJ2-1; TRBD2 matches at 7 bases. Sequenced material: peripheral blood. The sequence came from a man aged 60-69 years with acute or convalescent COVID-19. The CDR3 nucleotides are TGTGCCAGTAGTATAGGGACTAGTATTGAGCAGTTCTTC. This gives the protein CASSIGTSIEQFF.